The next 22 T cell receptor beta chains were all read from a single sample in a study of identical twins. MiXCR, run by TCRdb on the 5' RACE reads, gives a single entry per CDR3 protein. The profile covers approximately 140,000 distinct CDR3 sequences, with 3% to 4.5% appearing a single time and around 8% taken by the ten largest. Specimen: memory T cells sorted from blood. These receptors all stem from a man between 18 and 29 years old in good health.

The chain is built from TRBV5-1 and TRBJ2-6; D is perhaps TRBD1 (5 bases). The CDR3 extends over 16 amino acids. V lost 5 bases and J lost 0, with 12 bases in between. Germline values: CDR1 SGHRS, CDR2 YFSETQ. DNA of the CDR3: TGCGCCAGCAGAAAAGACAGAACCTCTGGGGCCAACGTCCTGACTTTC. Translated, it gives CASRKDRTSGANVLTF.

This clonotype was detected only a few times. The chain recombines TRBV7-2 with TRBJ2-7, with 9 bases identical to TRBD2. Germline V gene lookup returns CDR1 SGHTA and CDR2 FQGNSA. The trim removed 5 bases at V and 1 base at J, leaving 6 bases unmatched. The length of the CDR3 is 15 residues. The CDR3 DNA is TGTGCCAGCAGCCAGCGGGAGGCTGGGTCCTACGAGCAGTACTTC. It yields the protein CASSQREAGSYEQYF.

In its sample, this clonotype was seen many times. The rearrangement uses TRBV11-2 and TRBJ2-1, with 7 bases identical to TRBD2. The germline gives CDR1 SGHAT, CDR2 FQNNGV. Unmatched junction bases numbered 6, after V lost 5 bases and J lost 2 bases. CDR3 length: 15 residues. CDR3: CASSPIGLAYNEQFF. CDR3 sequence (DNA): TGTGCCAGCAGCCCCATCGGACTAGCCTACAATGAGCAGTTCTTC.

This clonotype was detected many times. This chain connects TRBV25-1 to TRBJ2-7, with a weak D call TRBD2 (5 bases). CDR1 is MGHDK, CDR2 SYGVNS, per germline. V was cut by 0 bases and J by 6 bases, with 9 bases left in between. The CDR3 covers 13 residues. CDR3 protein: CASSEYGVFEQYF. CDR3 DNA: TGTGCCAGCAGTGAATACGGGGTTTTCGAGCAGTACTTC.

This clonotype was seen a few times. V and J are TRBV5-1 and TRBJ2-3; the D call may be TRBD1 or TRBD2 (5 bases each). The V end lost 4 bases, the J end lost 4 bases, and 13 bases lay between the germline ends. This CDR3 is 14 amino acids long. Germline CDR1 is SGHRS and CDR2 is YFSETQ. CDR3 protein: CASSPRDLADTQYF. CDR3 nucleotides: TGCGCCAGCAGCCCCCGGGACCTCGCAGATACGCAGTATTTT. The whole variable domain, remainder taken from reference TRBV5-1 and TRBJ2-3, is KAGVTQTPRYLIKTRGQQVTLSCSPISGHRSVSWYQQTPGQGLQFLFEYFSETQRNKGNFPGRFSGRQFSNSRSEMNVSTLELGDSALYLCASSPRDLADTQYFGPGTRLTVL.

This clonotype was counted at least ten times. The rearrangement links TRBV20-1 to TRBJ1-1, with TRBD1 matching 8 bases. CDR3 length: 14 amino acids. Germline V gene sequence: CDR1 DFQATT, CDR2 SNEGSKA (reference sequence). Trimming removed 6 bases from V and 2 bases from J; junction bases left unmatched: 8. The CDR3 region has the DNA TGCAGTGCAAGTGGGGGGACAGGAAACACTGAAGCTTTCTTT. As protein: CSASGGTGNTEAFF.

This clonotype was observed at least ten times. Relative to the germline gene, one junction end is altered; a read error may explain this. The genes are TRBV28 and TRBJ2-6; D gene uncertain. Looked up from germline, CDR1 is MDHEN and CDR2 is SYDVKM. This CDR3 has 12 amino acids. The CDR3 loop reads CQSHCGANVLTF. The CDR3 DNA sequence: TGCCAGAGTCATTGTGGGGCCAACGTCCTGACTTTC.

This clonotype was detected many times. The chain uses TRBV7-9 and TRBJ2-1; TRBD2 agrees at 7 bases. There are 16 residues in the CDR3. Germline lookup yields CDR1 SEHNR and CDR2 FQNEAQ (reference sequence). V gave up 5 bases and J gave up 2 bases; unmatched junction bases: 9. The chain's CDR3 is CASSQTTSATYNEQFF. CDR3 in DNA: TGTGCCAGCAGCCAGACTACTAGCGCAACCTACAATGAGCAGTTCTTC.

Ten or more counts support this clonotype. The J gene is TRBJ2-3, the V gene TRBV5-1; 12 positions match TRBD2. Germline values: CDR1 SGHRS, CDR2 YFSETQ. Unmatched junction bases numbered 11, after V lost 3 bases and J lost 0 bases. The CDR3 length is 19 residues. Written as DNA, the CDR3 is TGCGCCAGCAGCTGGACGGGCCTAGCGGGAGGGACGAGCACAGATACGCAGTATTTT. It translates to CASSWTGLAGGTSTDTQYF.

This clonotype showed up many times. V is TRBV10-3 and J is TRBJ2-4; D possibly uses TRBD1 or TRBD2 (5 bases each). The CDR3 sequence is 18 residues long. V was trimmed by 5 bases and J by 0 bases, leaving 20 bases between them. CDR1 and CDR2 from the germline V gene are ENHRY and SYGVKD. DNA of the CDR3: TGTGCCATCAGTAGGGACGGCCCAAGCAATCTAGCCAAAAACATTCAGTACTTC. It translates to CAISRDGPSNLAKNIQYF.

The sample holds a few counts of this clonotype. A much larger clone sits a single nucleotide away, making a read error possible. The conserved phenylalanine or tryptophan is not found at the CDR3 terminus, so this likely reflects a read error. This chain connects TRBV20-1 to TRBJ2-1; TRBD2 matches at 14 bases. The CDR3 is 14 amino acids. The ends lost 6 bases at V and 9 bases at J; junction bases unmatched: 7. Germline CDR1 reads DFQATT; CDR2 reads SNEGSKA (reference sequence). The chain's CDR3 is CSASGLAGDGEQFS. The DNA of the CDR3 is TGCAGTGCGTCGGGACTAGCGGGAGACGGTGAGCAGTTCTCC.

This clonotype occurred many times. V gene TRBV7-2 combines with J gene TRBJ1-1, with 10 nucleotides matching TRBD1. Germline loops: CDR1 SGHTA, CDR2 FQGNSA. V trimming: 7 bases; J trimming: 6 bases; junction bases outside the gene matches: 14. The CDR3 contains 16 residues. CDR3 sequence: CASTETPGQGFAEAFF. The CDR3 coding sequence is TGTGCCAGCACCGAAACCCCGGGACAGGGGTTCGCTGAAGCTTTCTTT.

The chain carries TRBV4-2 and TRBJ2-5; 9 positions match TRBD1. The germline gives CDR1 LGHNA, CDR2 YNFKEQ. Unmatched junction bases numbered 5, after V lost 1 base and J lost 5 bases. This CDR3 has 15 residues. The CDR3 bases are TGTGCCAGCAGCCAAGGGACAGGGACAGGGGAGACCCAGTACTTC. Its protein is CASSQGTGTGETQYF.

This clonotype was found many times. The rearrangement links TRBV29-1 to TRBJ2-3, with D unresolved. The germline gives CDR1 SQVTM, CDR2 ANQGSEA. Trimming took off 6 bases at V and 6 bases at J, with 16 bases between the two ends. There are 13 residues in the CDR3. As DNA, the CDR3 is TGCAGCGTGGCTGTTCTGGTGGCGGATACGCAGTATTTT. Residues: CSVAVLVADTQYF.

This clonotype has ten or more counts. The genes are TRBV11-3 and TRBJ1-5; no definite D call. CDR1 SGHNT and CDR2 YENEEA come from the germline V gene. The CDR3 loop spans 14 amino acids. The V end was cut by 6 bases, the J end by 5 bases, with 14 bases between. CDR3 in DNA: TGTGCCAGCAGTTTCGATCTCGGGGATCAGCCCCAGCATTTT. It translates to CASSFDLGDQPQHF.

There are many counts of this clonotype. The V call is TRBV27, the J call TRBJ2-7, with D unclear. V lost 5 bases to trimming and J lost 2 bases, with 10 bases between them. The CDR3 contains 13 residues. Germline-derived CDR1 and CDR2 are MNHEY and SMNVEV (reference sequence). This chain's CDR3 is CASSRGPTYEQYF. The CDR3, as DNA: TGTGCCAGCAGTCGTGGACCGACCTACGAGCAGTACTTC.

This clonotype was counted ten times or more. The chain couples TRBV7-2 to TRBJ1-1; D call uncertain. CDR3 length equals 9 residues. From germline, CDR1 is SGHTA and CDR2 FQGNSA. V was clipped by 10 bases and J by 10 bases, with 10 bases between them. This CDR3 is CATSARAFF. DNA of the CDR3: TGTGCCACCTCGGCGCGAGCTTTCTTT.

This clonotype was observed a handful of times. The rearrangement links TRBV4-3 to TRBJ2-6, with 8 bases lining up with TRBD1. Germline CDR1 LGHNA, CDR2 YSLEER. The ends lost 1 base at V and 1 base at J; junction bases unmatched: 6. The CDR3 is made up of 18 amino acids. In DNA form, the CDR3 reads TGCGCCAGCAGCCAAGCAGGGGGCATGGTTTCTGGGGCCAACGTCCTGACTTTC. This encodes CASSQAGGMVSGANVLTF.

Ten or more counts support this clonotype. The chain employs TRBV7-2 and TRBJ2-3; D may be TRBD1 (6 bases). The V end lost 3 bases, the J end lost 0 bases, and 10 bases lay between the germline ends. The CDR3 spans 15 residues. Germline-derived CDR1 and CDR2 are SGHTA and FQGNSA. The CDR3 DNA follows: TGTGCCAGCAGCTTGAACAGGGCTAGCACAGATACGCAGTATTTT. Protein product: CASSLNRASTDTQYF.

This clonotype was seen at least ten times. The CDR3 DNA is TGTGCCAGCAGTTACGGGGCTAGCGGGAGATATGGTGAGCAGTTCTTC. Translation: CASSYGASGRYGEQFF. V gene TRBV6-2 or TRBV6-3 combines with J gene TRBJ2-1; 10 nucleotides match TRBD2. In germline, CDR1 is MNHEY, CDR2 SVGEGT. V was pared by 2 bases and J by 9 bases, with 10 bases of the junction left unmatched. The CDR3 covers 16 residues.

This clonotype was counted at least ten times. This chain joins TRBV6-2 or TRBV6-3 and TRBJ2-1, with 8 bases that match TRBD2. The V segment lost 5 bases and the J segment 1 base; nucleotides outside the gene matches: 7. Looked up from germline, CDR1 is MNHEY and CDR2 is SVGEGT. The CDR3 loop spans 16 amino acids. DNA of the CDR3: TGTGCCAGCAGTACCGGACTAGCATCGTCCTACAATGAGCAGTTCTTC. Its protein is CASSTGLASSYNEQFF.

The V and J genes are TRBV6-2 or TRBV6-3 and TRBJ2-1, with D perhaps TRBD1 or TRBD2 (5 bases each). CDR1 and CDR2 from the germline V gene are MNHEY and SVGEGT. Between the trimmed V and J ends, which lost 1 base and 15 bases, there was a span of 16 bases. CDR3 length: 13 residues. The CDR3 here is CASSYWVGAGGFF. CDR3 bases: TGTGCCAGCAGTTACTGGGTCGGGGCTGGCGGGTTCTTC.